Listed below are T cell receptor beta chains from one sample, sequenced in a study of cytotoxic CD8 clonotypes in ibrutinib-treated CLL. Libraries were prepared by immunoSEQ multiplex PCR; TCRdb keeps only in-frame clonotypes and omits some of them. Of around 250,000 clones in the sample, around 70% were seen once. The material sequenced was PBMCs, taken after 24 months of ibrutinib treatment. These receptors were collected from a human donor with chronic lymphocytic leukemia. CDR3s include the opening cysteine and the closing phenylalanine or tryptophan. The order of the fields is J gene, clone size, D gene, V gene, CDR3 protein, CDR3 DNA. The D gene is left open where the match is weak. Clone size, where shown, is once, few, many, or a class for clones that have expanded.

>TRBJ1-1|.|TRBD1|TRBV9
CASSAGQGNTEAFF
TGTGCCAGCAGCGCGGGACAGGGGAACACTGAAGCTTTCTTT
>TRBJ2-2|.|TRBD2|TRBV5-1
CASSSIPGLAGGLTARELFF
TGCGCCAGCAGCAGTATACCGGGACTAGCGGGAGGTTTAACCGCCCGGGAGCTGTTTTTT
>TRBJ2-3|once|TRBD2|TRBV5-1
CASSLVLAGETDTQYF
TGCGCCAGCAGCTTAGTGTTAGCGGGAGAAACAGATACGCAGTATTTT
>TRBJ2-2|few|.|TRBV11-3
CASQVHGTGELFF
TGTGCCTCCCAGGTCCACGGCACCGGGGAGCTGTTTTTT
>TRBJ2-5|.|TRBD2|TRBV5-4
CASSSGLAGTAETQYF
TGTGCCAGCAGCTCCGGACTAGCGGGAACTGCAGAGACCCAGTACTTC
>TRBJ2-7|.|.|TRBV10-1
CASSPGPYYEQYF
TGCGCCAGCAGCCCGGGACCCTACTACGAGCAGTACTTC
>TRBJ2-7|few|TRBD1|TRBV5-1
CASSRDRSISYEQYF
TGCGCCAGCAGCCGGGACAGGTCGATCTCCTACGAGCAGTACTTC
>TRBJ2-1|.|TRBD2|TRBV29-1
CSVVAGVSYNEQFF
TGCAGCGTAGTAGCGGGAGTGTCCTACAATGAGCAGTTCTTC
>TRBJ1-2|.|.|TRBV6-5
CASSRDSLGYTF
TGTGCCAGCAGCCGAGACAGTCTCGGCTACACCTTC
>TRBJ1-2|.|TRBD1|TRBV6-6
CASSSPGTGGYGYTF
TGTGCCAGCAGTTCCCCCGGGACAGGAGGATATGGCTACACCTTC
>TRBJ2-5|.|TRBD2|TRBV5-1
CASSGQAGVEETQYF
TGCGCCAGCAGCGGTCAAGCGGGGGTAGAAGAGACCCAGTACTTC
>TRBJ2-2|.|.|TRBV7-3
CASRDTVSTGELFF
TGTGCCAGCAGAGACACAGTCTCCACCGGGGAGCTGTTTTTT
>TRBJ1-1|.|.|TRBV9
CASSVEGRVTEAFF
TGTGCCAGCAGCGTAGAAGGGCGGGTCACTGAAGCTTTCTTT
>TRBJ2-1|.|TRBD2|TRBV4-2
CASSQVGGSSGNEQFF
TGTGCCAGCAGCCAAGTTGGCGGGAGTTCGGGAAATGAGCAGTTCTTC
>TRBJ2-1|.|TRBD1|TRBV2
CATATGIGNEQFF
TGTGCCACCGCGACAGGGATAGGCAATGAGCAGTTCTTC
>TRBJ1-5|few|.|TRBV15
CATSRDRQISNQPQHF
TGTGCCACCAGCAGAGATCGACAGATTAGCAATCAGCCCCAGCATTTT
>TRBJ1-1|many|.|TRBV2
CASSEGLNTEAFF
TGTGCCAGCAGCGAGGGCTTGAACACTGAAGCTTTCTTT
>TRBJ1-3|.|.|TRBV15
CATSSVGRGRFGNTIYF
TGTGCCACCAGCAGTGTCGGCCGGGGGCGCTTTGGAAACACCATATATTTT
>TRBJ1-4|.|.|TRBV6-5
CASSYGRETNEKLFF
TGTGCCAGCAGTTACGGGAGGGAGACTAATGAAAAACTGTTTTTT
>TRBJ1-1|.|.|TRBV25-1
CASSDQRKHGDTEAFF
TGTGCCAGCAGTGATCAACGTAAACATGGGGACACTGAAGCTTTCTTT
>TRBJ2-4|few|TRBD2|TRBV2
CASSETSGRNRDIQYF
TGTGCCAGCAGTGAGACTAGCGGGAGGAATAGGGACATTCAGTACTTC
>TRBJ2-2|.|TRBD1|TRBV10-3
CATHRTGIGTGELFF
TGTGCCACCCACCGGACAGGGATAGGTACCGGGGAGCTGTTTTTT
>TRBJ2-3|few|.|TRBV13
CASSSGRASTDTQYF
TGTGCCAGCAGCTCGGGAAGGGCCAGCACAGATACGCAGTATTTT
>TRBJ1-2|.|.|TRBV20-1
CSAPRGYTF
TGCAGTGCACCCAGAGGCTACACCTTC
>TRBJ1-2|.|TRBD1|TRBV7-8
CASSLDRVIGYTF
TGCGCCAGCAGCTTAGACAGGGTCATTGGCTACACCTTC
>TRBJ2-5|.|TRBD2|TRBV6-5
CASSYEPGLKAETQYF
TGTGCCAGCAGTTACGAACCGGGACTAAAGGCGGAGACCCAGTACTTC
>TRBJ1-2|few|TRBD1|TRBV2
CASQGDNYGYTF
TGTGCCAGCCAGGGGGATAACTATGGCTACACCTTC
>TRBJ1-5|few|.|TRBV29-1
CSVAEGGGVRPQHF
TGCAGCGTTGCTGAAGGTGGGGGTGTTCGACCCCAGCATTTT
>TRBJ1-2|.|TRBD1|TRBV6-5
CASSLDTGGRGYTF
TGTGCCAGCAGCCTCGATACAGGGGGCCGGGGCTACACCTTC
>TRBJ2-5|.|.|TRBV18
CASSPEETQYF
TGTGCCAGCTCACCCGAGGAGACCCAGTACTTC
>TRBJ2-5|.|TRBD2|TRBV27
CASSPLAGGQGTQYF
TGTGCCAGCAGTCCTCTAGCGGGAGGGCAGGGGACCCAGTACTTC
>TRBJ2-7|few|.|TRBV7-9
CASSLRGQRIYEQYF
TGTGCCAGCAGCTTACGGGGGCAGCGGATCTACGAGCAGTACTTC
>TRBJ1-1|few|.|TRBV29-1
CSVAPGTKAFF
TGCAGCGTTGCTCCGGGCACCAAAGCTTTCTTT
>TRBJ2-7|.|.|TRBV11-2
CASSLNLLREQYF
TGTGCCAGCAGCTTAAACCTTTTGCGCGAGCAGTACTTC